Following are 27 T cell receptor beta chains from one sample sequenced in a study of blood T cell repertoires in COVID-19. This table comes from immunoSEQ multiplex PCR, and its TCRdb copy is limited to in-frame clones, with some not included. Among about 670,000 clones, over 80% were seen once, and the ten largest hold about 0.26%. Material for sequencing was peripheral blood. The source is a woman aged 18-30 years with acute or convalescent COVID-19.

The V call is TRBV7-9, the J call TRBJ1-1; a possible D gene is TRBD1 (6 bases). The CDR3 is 14 amino acids. V was pared by 5 bases and J by 6 bases, with 16 bases between. Looked up from germline, CDR1 is SEHNR and CDR2 is FQNEAQ (reference sequence). CDR3 loop: CASSTNRDGAEAFF. CDR3 bases: TGTGCCAGCAGCACGAACAGGGATGGGGCTGAAGCTTTCTTT.

The V and J genes are TRBV7-9 and TRBJ1-2, with TRBD1 matching 9 bases. Germline CDR1 reads SEHNR; CDR2 reads FQNEAQ (reference sequence). Unmatched junction bases numbered 11, after V lost 1 base and J lost 5 bases. The CDR3 has 17 residues. For the CDR3, the DNA is TGTGCCAGCAGCTTAGGCCTTAAGACAGGGGGAGGGTATGGCTACACCTTC. The encoded protein is CASSLGLKTGGGYGYTF. The whole variable domain, remainder taken from reference TRBV7-9 and TRBJ1-2, is DTGVSQNPRHKITKRGQNVTFRCDPISEHNRLYWYRQTLGQGPEFLTYFQNEAQLEKSRLLSDRFSAERPKGSFSTLEIQRTEQGDSAMYLCASSLGLKTGGGYGYTFGSGTRLTVV.

This chain joins TRBV2 and TRBJ1-2, with unresolved D. CDR1 and CDR2 (germline): SNHLY, FYNNEI. The CDR3 is 14 amino acids. Trimming removed 6 bases from V and 0 bases from J, with 11 bases in between. CDR3 DNA sequence: TGTGCCAGCAGAGGCCCGGGGACTAACTATGGCTACACCTTC. Protein product: CASRGPGTNYGYTF.

This chain uses TRBV27 with TRBJ1-6; D is unresolved. Trimming cost V 8 bases and J 0 bases, with 17 bases left between them. Germline V gene lookup returns CDR1 MNHEY and CDR2 SMNVEV (reference sequence). The CDR3 runs to 17 residues. The CDR3 sequence is CASGLGRRSSYNSPLHF. Here the CDR3 DNA reads TGTGCCAGCGGACTCGGACGAAGGAGCTCCTATAATTCACCCCTCCACTTT.

The chain employs TRBV5-1 and TRBJ1-5; TRBD1 matches 9 bases. Germline values: CDR1 SGHRS, CDR2 YFSETQ. J lost 6 bases, V lost 6 bases, and 16 bases had no gene match. This CDR3 region has 17 residues. CDR3 residues: CASKVDRGLPASQPQHF. The DNA for the CDR3 is TGCGCCAGCAAGGTGGACAGGGGATTACCAGCATCTCAGCCCCAGCATTTT.

The chain links TRBV3-1 (or the pseudogene TRBV3-2) to TRBJ2-2, with D possibly being TRBD1 (5 bases). The V gene lost 8 bases and the J gene lost 6 bases, with 22 bases spanning the gap. This CDR3 spans 16 amino acids. The germline V gene has CDR1 LGHDT and CDR2 YNNKEL (reference sequence). The CDR3 DNA follows: TGTGCCAGCTCCCTTCGAAGGGGCCAGTCGGCCGGGGAGCTGTTTTTT. Its protein product is CASSLRRGQSAGELFF.

The chain couples TRBV6-2 or TRBV6-3 to TRBJ2-7, with 7 bases identical to TRBD1. Unmatched junction bases numbered 2, after V lost 3 bases and J lost 3 bases. Per germline, CDR1 MNHEY and CDR2 SVGEGT. CDR3 length: 13 amino acids. The CDR3 sequence is CASSYNRGYEQYF. For the CDR3, the DNA is TGTGCCAGCAGTTATAACAGGGGCTACGAGCAGTACTTC.

The chain combines TRBV18 with TRBJ1-2; 9 bases map to TRBD1. The germline CDR1 and CDR2 sequences are KGHSH and LQKENI. V was pared by 3 bases and J by 5 bases, with 13 bases of the junction left unmatched. The CDR3 has 17 amino acids. The CDR3 reads CASSPSPTGGVRYGYTF. CDR3 coding DNA: TGTGCCAGCTCACCCTCACCTACAGGGGGCGTACGTTATGGCTACACCTTC.

The chain combines TRBV13 with TRBJ2-7, with 8 bases matching TRBD1. CDR3 length: 15 amino acids. Germline CDR1 reads PRHDT; CDR2 reads FYEKMQ (reference sequence). The junction had 8 bases not matched to a gene; V was cut back by 5 bases and J by 2 bases. The CDR3 DNA reads TGTGCCAGCAGCCTCGATGGGACAGGTGCCTACGAGCAGTACTTC. Translating gives CASSLDGTGAYEQYF. Combining the CDR3 with reference TRBV13 and TRBJ2-7 gives the whole variable domain AAGVIQSPRHLIKEKRETATLKCYPIPRHDTVYWYQQGPGQDPQFLISFYEKMQSDKGSIPDRFSAQQFSDYHSELNMSSLELGDSALYFCASSLDGTGAYEQYFGPGTRLTVT.

V is TRBV9 and J is TRBJ2-1; 7 bases align to TRBD2. Germline V CDR1 and CDR2: SGDLS, YYNGEE. V lost 0 bases, J lost 3 bases, and 9 bases stayed unmatched. This CDR3 contains 17 residues. The CDR3 sequence: CASSVATGSGVYNEQFF. The CDR3 region has the DNA TGTGCCAGCAGCGTAGCTACCGGAAGCGGGGTCTACAATGAGCAGTTCTTC.

The chain has TRBV7-9 and TRBJ1-2; 8 nucleotides match TRBD1. The CDR3 runs 13 residues. In germline, CDR1 is SEHNR, CDR2 FQNEAQ (reference sequence). V gave up 1 base and J gave up 6 bases; unmatched junction bases: 1. The CDR3 DNA reads as TGTGCCAGCAGCTTAGTGGACAGGGATGGCTACACCTTC. This gives the protein CASSLVDRDGYTF.

The gene calls are TRBV7-3 and TRBJ2-5; unclear D gene. V lost 3 bases and J lost 3, with 8 bases in between. Per the germline V gene, CDR1 is SGHTA and CDR2 is FQGTGA. The CDR3 totals 13 residues. For the CDR3, the DNA is TGTGCCAGCAGCTTCGGCCGGGAAGAGACCCAGTACTTC. Its protein product is CASSFGREETQYF.

The rearrangement uses TRBV4-1 and TRBJ1-4; weak D call: TRBD1 (5 bases). The CDR3 consists of 18 residues. CDR1 and CDR2 from the germline V gene are MGHRA and YSYEKL. Trimming pared 4 bases from V and 8 bases from J, leaving 26 bases between. For the CDR3, the DNA is TGCGCCAGCAGCCGGGGTCACACTCCTTCGGTGTCAGGGGAAAAACTGTTTTTT. The encoded protein is CASSRGHTPSVSGEKLFF.

The chain carries TRBV12-3 or TRBV12-4 and TRBJ2-7; weak D call: TRBD1 (5 bases). The V end was cut by 10 bases, the J end by 0 bases, with 13 bases between. There are 13 residues in the CDR3. CDR3 in DNA: TGTGCCACCATGGGGCAAAGCTCCTACGAGCAGTACTTC. As protein: CATMGQSSYEQYF.

V and J are TRBV3-1 (or the pseudogene TRBV3-2) and TRBJ1-1; D uncertain. Per the germline V gene, CDR1 is LGHDT and CDR2 is YNNKEL (reference sequence). V was trimmed by 6 bases and J by 1 base, leaving 12 bases between them. The CDR3 is 14 amino acids. The CDR3 protein is CASREALGNTEAFF. As DNA, the CDR3 is TGTGCCAGCAGGGAGGCTCTGGGGAACACTGAAGCTTTCTTT.

J is TRBJ1-2 and V is TRBV2; perhaps TRBD1 as D (6 bases). The V gene lost 6 bases and the J gene lost 1 base, with 12 bases spanning the gap. Per germline, CDR1 SNHLY and CDR2 FYNNEI. The CDR3 has 14 amino acids. Written as DNA, the CDR3 is TGTGCCAGCAGAGGACAGAACCTTAACTATGGCTACACCTTC. It codes for CASRGQNLNYGYTF.

This chain uses TRBV6-2 or TRBV6-3 with TRBJ1-2; possibly TRBD1 for D (5 bases). Germline values: CDR1 MNHEY, CDR2 SVGEGT. The germline V and J ends were trimmed by 5 bases and 0 bases, with 13 bases remaining between them. The CDR3 loop spans 15 amino acids. CDR3 bases: TGTGCCAGCAGTACAGGCCGTCGGCCTAACTATGGCTACACCTTC. It is translated as CASSTGRRPNYGYTF.

The chain is built from TRBV3-1 (or the pseudogene TRBV3-2) and TRBJ2-7; D is unresolved. The CDR3 contains 15 residues. V dropped 0 bases and J dropped 4 bases, with 13 bases sitting between them. CDR1 and CDR2 (germline): LGHDT, YNNKEL (reference sequence). For the CDR3, the DNA is TGTGCCAGCAGCCAAGATCTAGGCCTGGTGTACGAGCAGTACTTC. Its protein is CASSQDLGLVYEQYF.

The rearrangement uses TRBV6-1 and TRBJ2-7, with D maybe TRBD1 (6 bases). The CDR3 contains 15 residues. The germline CDR1 and CDR2 sequences are MNHNS and SASEGT. Trimming removed 1 base from V and 2 bases from J, with 12 bases in between. In DNA form, the CDR3 reads TGTGCCAGCAGTGAAGAAGGCAGGGGACCCTACGAGCAGTACTTC. This sequence encodes CASSEEGRGPYEQYF.

The gene calls are TRBV6-4 and TRBJ2-2, with TRBD1 matching over 8 bases. The trim removed 0 bases at V and 7 bases at J, leaving 10 bases unmatched. In germline, CDR1 is MRHNA, CDR2 SNTAGT. This CDR3 has 17 amino acids. This CDR3 reads CASSDSGQGATVGELFF. Here the CDR3 DNA reads TGTGCCAGCAGTGACTCGGGTCAGGGGGCTACCGTCGGGGAGCTGTTTTTT.

The chain uses TRBV6-5 and TRBJ1-2, with no clear D. Per germline, CDR1 MNHEY and CDR2 SVGAGI. The CDR3 has 14 amino acids. The V and J ends lost 8 bases and 8 bases respectively, with 21 bases between them. The CDR3 coding sequence is TGTGCCAGCGCTTATACATACCCTTCTCTGGGCTACACCTTC. It codes for CASAYTYPSLGYTF.

The V and J genes are TRBV5-8 and TRBJ2-6; 7 positions match TRBD2. The CDR3 extends over 14 amino acids. CDR1 SGHTS and CDR2 YDEGEE come from the germline V gene. The DNA for the CDR3 is TGTTCTGGGGACTATCTCTCCGGGGCCAACGTCCTGACTTTC. Its protein is CSGDYLSGANVLTF.

The chain employs TRBV5-1 and TRBJ1-6; D remains unclear. This CDR3 region has 15 residues. The germline V gene encodes CDR1 SGHRS and CDR2 YFSETQ. The V gene lost 0 bases and the J gene lost 9 bases, with 13 bases spanning the gap. CDR3 nucleotide sequence: TGCGCCAGCAGCTTGGTGGGAGTATACGGTTCACCCCTCCACTTT. Its translation is CASSLVGVYGSPLHF.

This clone turned up a few times. The chain uses TRBV7-2 and TRBJ1-5; 10 positions agree with TRBD1. The CDR3 totals 15 residues. Germline V lookup: CDR1 SGHTA, CDR2 FQGNSA. Trimming at V came to 5 bases and at J to 6 bases, leaving 7 bases not matched to a gene. DNA for the CDR3: TGTGCCAGCAGCGAGAGGACAGGGGGGGTTCAGCCCCAGCATTTT. Its translation: CASSERTGGVQPQHF.

The chain is built from TRBV7-2 and TRBJ2-1; possibly TRBD2 for D (6 bases). This CDR3 contains 15 residues. Germline V CDR1 and CDR2: SGHTA, FQGNSA. V lost 4 bases to trimming and J lost 4 bases, with 14 bases between them. CDR3 coding DNA: TGTGCCAGCAGCTCCAGGAGGGAGCGGTACAATGAGCAGTTCTTC. This sequence encodes CASSSRRERYNEQFF.

The chain is built from TRBV9 and TRBJ1-2; D perhaps matches TRBD1 (6 bases). The CDR3 contains 14 residues. CDR1 SGDLS and CDR2 YYNGEE come from the germline V gene. Trimming pared 4 bases from V and 2 bases from J, leaving 12 bases between. CDR3 protein: CASSPTGQNYGYTF. The CDR3 DNA reads TGTGCCAGCAGCCCCACGGGACAAAACTATGGCTACACCTTC.

The chain uses TRBV19 and TRBJ2-1, with 13 bases aligning to TRBD2. Germline V lookup: CDR1 LNHDA, CDR2 SQIVND (reference sequence). There are 15 residues in the CDR3. Losses at the gene ends were 4 bases for V and 7 bases for J; bases not matched to a gene: 4. The CDR3 sequence is CASSRTSGGLNEQFF. CDR3 sequence (DNA): TGTGCCAGTAGTAGGACTAGCGGGGGCCTAAATGAGCAGTTCTTC. Full variable domain (remainder filled in from reference TRBV19 and TRBJ2-1): DGGITQSPKYLFRKEGQNVTLSCEQNLNHDAMYWYRQDPGQGLRLIYYSQIVNDFQKGDIAEGYSVSREKKESFPLTVTSAQKNPTAFYLCASSRTSGGLNEQFFGPGTRLTVL.